The text below deals with one T cell receptor (beta chain). These data belong to a study of identical twins. Each CDR3 protein is one row after TCRdb ran MiXCR on the 5' RACE reads. The repertoire consists of roughly 720,000 distinct CDR3 sequences, with about 20% occurring once and the leading ten covering about an eighth. Germline V gene sequence: CDR1 SGHTA, CDR2 FQGNSA. V lost 5 bases and J 1 base, leaving 15 bases between the germline ends. This CDR3 contains 16 residues. These data were also reused for a study on T cells expressing NK-cell markers.

Sequencing was performed on PBMCs. The chain has TRBV7-2 and TRBJ2-4; D is unresolved. The source of this sequence is a woman between 18 and 29 years old in good health. The CDR3 loop is CASSPSSEGAKNIQYF. CDR3 coding DNA: TGTGCCAGCAGCCCTTCATCGGAAGGGGCCAAAAACATTCAGTACTTC.